These T cell receptor beta chains were read from a single sample in a study of blood T cell repertoires in COVID-19. Here immunoSEQ multiplex PCR was the method, and the copy in TCRdb shows in-frame clones only, minus some. Among 200,000 to 250,000 clones listed, 80% to 85% were seen once. The sample was peripheral blood. The receptor set was obtained from a woman aged 25 to 39 who had recovered from COVID-19. CDR3s include the opening cysteine and the closing phenylalanine or tryptophan. Each record gives: D gene, clone size, V gene, J gene, CDR3 DNA, CDR3 protein. D genes are given only for firm matches. Where a row states a size, it is once, few, many or the class of an expanded clone; other rows omit it.

D gene: TRBD1; clone size: .; V gene: TRBV24-1; J gene: TRBJ2-7; CDR3 DNA: TGTGCCACCAGTGACCCGGGACAGGCGGAAGAGCAGTACTTC; CDR3 protein: CATSDPGQAEEQYF
D gene: TRBD1; clone size: .; V gene: TRBV7-2; J gene: TRBJ1-5; CDR3 DNA: TGTGCCAGCAGCTCGGGACAGGGGACTCAGCCCCAGCATTTT; CDR3 protein: CASSSGQGTQPQHF
D gene: .; clone size: .; V gene: TRBV30; J gene: TRBJ1-2; CDR3 DNA: TGTGCCTGGTCCCAGGGGCCGAGTGGCTACACCTTC; CDR3 protein: CAWSQGPSGYTF
D gene: TRBD2; clone size: .; V gene: TRBV11-2; J gene: TRBJ2-5; CDR3 DNA: TGTGCCAGCAGCACTGGACTAGCAGAGACCCAGTACTTC; CDR3 protein: CASSTGLAETQYF
D gene: .; clone size: .; V gene: TRBV7-9; J gene: TRBJ1-2; CDR3 DNA: TGTGCCAGCAGGGATACAGGGTCAGGCGACTATGGCTACACCTTC; CDR3 protein: CASRDTGSGDYGYTF
D gene: .; clone size: .; V gene: TRBV7-9; J gene: TRBJ1-1; CDR3 DNA: TGTGCCAGCAGCTTTGTAACAGGGAAGGACACTGAAGCTTTCTTT; CDR3 protein: CASSFVTGKDTEAFF
D gene: TRBD2; clone size: .; V gene: TRBV10-2; J gene: TRBJ2-1; CDR3 DNA: TGCGCCAGCGGATTCGGGACTAGCGGGAGAAATGAGCAGTTCTTC; CDR3 protein: CASGFGTSGRNEQFF
D gene: .; clone size: .; V gene: TRBV7-2; J gene: TRBJ1-3; CDR3 DNA: TGTGCCAGCAGCTTAGCAGGGGGAGGAAACACCATATATTTT; CDR3 protein: CASSLAGGGNTIYF
D gene: TRBD1; clone size: once; V gene: TRBV19; J gene: TRBJ2-5; CDR3 DNA: TGTGCCAGTAGTACCCTCCAGGGGGCATGGCAAGAGACCCAGTACTTC; CDR3 protein: CASSTLQGAWQETQYF
D gene: TRBD2; clone size: .; V gene: TRBV11-2; J gene: TRBJ2-1; CDR3 DNA: TGTGCCAGCAGCACAGCGGGACTAGTATACAATGAGCAGTTCTTC; CDR3 protein: CASSTAGLVYNEQFF
D gene: .; clone size: .; V gene: TRBV2; J gene: TRBJ2-5; CDR3 DNA: TGTGCCAGCAGTGGGACAGCCAGACAAGAGACCCAGTACTTC; CDR3 protein: CASSGTARQETQYF
D gene: TRBD1; clone size: .; V gene: TRBV29-1; J gene: TRBJ1-1; CDR3 DNA: TGCAGCGTTTCGACAGGGGGAGCGAACACTGAAGCTTTCTTT; CDR3 protein: CSVSTGGANTEAFF
D gene: .; clone size: many; V gene: TRBV29-1; J gene: TRBJ1-2; CDR3 DNA: TGCAGCGTTGAAGAGGACGAGGGAATCTATGGCTACACCTTC; CDR3 protein: CSVEEDEGIYGYTF